This T cell receptor beta chain was captured in a study of T-cell reconstitution after alpha-beta-depleted transplantation in children. Study-level findings and limits: As was reported, about two months after transplant, alpha-beta T cells came from several hundred expanded graft clones.

TCRbeta library construction was performed incorporating unique molecular identifiers. TCRdb re-called the PCR reads with MiXCR, one entry per CDR3 protein. The table shows approximately 500,000 distinct CDR3 sequences, with roughly 27% occurring only once. The CDR3 contains 14 residues. The V segment lost 7 bases and the J segment 7 bases; nucleotides outside the gene matches: 14. Germline loops: CDR1 DFQATT, CDR2 SNEGSKA (reference sequence). Remarks on this clonotype: Its target is unknown.

The V and J genes are TRBV20-1 and TRBJ2-7, with 9 nucleotides matching TRBD1. This specimen was PBMCs, taken before TCRalphabeta/CD19-depleted stem cell transplant. This receptor was obtained from a boy under three years old with Wiskott-Aldrich syndrome, due to receive a stem cell transplant. The DNA for the CDR3 is TGCAGTGTCTCAACCGGGACAGGGAGTGGAGAGCAGTACTTC. This translates into CSVSTGTGSGEQYF.